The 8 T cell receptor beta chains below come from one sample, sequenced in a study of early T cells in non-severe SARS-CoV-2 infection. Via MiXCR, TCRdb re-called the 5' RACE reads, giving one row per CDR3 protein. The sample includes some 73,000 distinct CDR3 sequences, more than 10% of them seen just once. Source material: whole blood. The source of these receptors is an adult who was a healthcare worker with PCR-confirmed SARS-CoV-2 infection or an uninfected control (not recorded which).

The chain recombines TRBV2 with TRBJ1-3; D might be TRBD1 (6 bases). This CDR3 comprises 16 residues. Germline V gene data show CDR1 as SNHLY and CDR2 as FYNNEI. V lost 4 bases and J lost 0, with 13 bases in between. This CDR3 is CASSAQTGLSGNTIYF. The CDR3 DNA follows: TGTGCCAGCAGTGCCCAGACAGGACTCTCTGGAAACACCATATATTTT.

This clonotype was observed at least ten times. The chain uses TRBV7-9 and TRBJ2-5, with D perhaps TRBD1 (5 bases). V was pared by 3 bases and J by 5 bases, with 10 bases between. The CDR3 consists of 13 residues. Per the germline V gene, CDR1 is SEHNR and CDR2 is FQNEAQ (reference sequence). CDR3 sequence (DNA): TGTGCCAGCAGCTTCCCGGCAGGGGAGACCCAGTACTTC. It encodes CASSFPAGETQYF.

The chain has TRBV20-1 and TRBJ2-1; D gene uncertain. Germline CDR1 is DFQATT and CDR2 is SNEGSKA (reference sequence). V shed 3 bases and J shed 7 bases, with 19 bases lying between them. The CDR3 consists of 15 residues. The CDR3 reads CSASRGIVLGNEQFF. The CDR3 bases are TGCAGTGCTAGCCGCGGCATCGTCCTTGGGAATGAGCAGTTCTTC.

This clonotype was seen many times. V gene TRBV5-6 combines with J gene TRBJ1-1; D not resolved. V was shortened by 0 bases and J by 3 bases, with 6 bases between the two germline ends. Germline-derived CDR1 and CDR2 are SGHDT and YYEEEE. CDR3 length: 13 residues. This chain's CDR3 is CASSLGEDTEAFF. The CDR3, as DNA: TGTGCCAGCAGCTTGGGGGAGGACACTGAAGCTTTCTTT.

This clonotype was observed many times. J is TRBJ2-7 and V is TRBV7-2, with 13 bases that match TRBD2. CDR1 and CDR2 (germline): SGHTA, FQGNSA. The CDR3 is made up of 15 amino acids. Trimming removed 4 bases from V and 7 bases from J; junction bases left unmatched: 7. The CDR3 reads CASSSPGLAGQEQYF. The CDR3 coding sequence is TGTGCCAGCAGCTCCCCGGGACTAGCGGGACAAGAGCAGTACTTC. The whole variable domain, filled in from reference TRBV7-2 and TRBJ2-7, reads GAGVSQSPSNKVTEKGKDVELRCDPISGHTALYWYRQSLGQGLEFLIYFQGNSAPDKSGLPSDRFSAERTGGSVSTLTIQRTQQEDSAVYLCASSSPGLAGQEQYFGPGTRLTVT.

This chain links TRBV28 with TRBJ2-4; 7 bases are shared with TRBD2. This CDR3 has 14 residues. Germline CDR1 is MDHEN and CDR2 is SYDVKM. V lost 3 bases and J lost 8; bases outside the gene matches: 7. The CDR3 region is CASSFGRERDIQYF. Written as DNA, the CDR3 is TGTGCCAGCAGTTTTGGGCGGGAGCGGGACATTCAGTACTTC.

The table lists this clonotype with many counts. The CDR3 DNA follows: TGTGCCAGCAGTCCCGGGACAGGGACATCGTTCGACGAGCAGTACTTC. Its protein product is CASSPGTGTSFDEQYF. The chain employs TRBV6-2 or TRBV6-3 and TRBJ2-7, with 9 bases lining up with TRBD1. Losses at the gene ends were 5 bases for V and 5 bases for J; bases not matched to a gene: 13. Germline V gene data show CDR1 as MNHEY and CDR2 as SVGEGT. The CDR3 is 16 amino acids.

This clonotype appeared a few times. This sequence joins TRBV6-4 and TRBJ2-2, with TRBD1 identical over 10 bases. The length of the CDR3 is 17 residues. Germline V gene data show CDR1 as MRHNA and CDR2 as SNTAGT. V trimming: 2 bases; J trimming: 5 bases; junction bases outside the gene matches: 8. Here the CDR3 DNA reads TGTGCCAGCAGTGACCATAAGACAGGGGGCGCGACCGGGGAGCTGTTTTTT. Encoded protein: CASSDHKTGGATGELFF.